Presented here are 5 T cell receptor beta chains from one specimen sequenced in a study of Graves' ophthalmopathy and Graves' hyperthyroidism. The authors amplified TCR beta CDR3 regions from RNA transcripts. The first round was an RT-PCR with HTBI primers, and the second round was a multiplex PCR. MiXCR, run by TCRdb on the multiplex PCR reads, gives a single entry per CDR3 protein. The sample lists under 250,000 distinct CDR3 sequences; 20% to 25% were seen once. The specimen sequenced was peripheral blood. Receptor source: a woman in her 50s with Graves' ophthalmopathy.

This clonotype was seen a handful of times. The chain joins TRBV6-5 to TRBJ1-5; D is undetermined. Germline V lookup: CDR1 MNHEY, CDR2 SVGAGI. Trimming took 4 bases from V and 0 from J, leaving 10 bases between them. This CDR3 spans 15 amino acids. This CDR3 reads CASSFGRYSNQPQHF. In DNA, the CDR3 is TGTGCCAGCAGTTTTGGTCGGTATAGCAATCAGCCCCAGCATTTT.

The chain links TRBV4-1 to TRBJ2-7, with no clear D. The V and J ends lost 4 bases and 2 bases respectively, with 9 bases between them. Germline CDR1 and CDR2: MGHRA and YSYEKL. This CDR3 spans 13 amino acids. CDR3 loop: CASSPLPTYEQYF. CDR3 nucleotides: TGCGCCAGCAGCCCATTACCTACCTACGAGCAGTACTTC.

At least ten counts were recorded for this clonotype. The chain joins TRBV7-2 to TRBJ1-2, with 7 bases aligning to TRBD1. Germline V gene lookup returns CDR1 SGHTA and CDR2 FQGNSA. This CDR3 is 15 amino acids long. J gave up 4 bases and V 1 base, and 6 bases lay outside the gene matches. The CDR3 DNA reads TGTGCCAGCAGCTTAGGAGGGGGCGCCGGCTATGGCTACACCTTC. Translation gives CASSLGGGAGYGYTF.

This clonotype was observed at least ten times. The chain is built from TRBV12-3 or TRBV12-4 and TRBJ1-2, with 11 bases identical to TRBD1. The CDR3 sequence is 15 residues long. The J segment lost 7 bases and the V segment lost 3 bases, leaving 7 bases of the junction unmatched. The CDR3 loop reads CASSFIGQGAAGYTF. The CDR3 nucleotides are TGTGCCAGCAGTTTCATCGGACAGGGGGCTGCTGGCTACACCTTC.

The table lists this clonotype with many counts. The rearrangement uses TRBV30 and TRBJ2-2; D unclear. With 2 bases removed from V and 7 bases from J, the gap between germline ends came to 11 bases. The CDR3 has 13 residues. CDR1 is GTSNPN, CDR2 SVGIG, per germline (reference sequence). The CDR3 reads CAWSQGFGGELFF. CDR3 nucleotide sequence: TGTGCCTGGAGTCAAGGTTTCGGCGGGGAGCTGTTTTTT.